This T cell receptor beta chain was retrieved from a study of early T cells in non-severe SARS-CoV-2 infection (dated by TCRdb to the early 2020s). Study-wide context: Because TCR sequencing was done on bulk RNA from unsorted whole blood, the alpha and beta chains could not be paired.

This clonotype has more than one count but fewer than ten. Its antigen is not yet known. No much larger clone exists at a distance of one base, and base qualities are not known. The receptor library was made with 5' RACE. The sample was run on a NextSeq 500. The TCR library protocol attached unique molecular identifiers to individual cDNA molecules to correct for sequencing error and PCR bias. TCR alpha and beta chains were both sequenced, and the abundances of alpha and beta sequences in each sample were closely correlated with each other. As for how the authors treated the data: Decombinator V4 was used to perform V gene, J gene and CDR3 annotation of TCR sequences. TCRs were defined as expanded if a significant change between any two time points was detected under a Poisson model with p below 0.0001. Abundances of TCRs were expressed as counts per million after normalisation to the total number of TCRs sequenced in each sample. TRAV1-2 paired with TRAJ12, TRAJ20 or TRAJ33 defined MAIT TCRs, while TRAV10 paired with TRAJ18 defined iNKT TCRs. VDJdb, accessed 1 November 2021, was searched for CMV, EBV and SARS-CoV-2 annotated TCRs, with TCRs annotated for multiple antigens excluded. TCRdb trimmed the raw reads at Q25, called clones with MiXCR and kept productive beta chains. Records with the same CDR3 protein are collapsed into one entry carrying the most frequent genes and DNA. The V and J calls and clone size come from TCRdb's table, not from the authors' own analysis. The table for this sample lists around 28,000 distinct CDR3 sequences; about 5% of them were counted only once. Approximately 2.4% of the sample rests with the top ten.

Taken from the germline V gene, the CDR1 and CDR2 loops are MNHNS and SASEGT. The junction shows trimming of 8 bases on V and 8 bases on J, plus 15 bases between the germline ends. The CDR3 spans 12 residues, from the cysteine through the phenylalanine. The retained sequence is limited to the CDR3, 36 bases, with the frame set at the first base. The study was a case-control design nested within a healthcare worker cohort in London, UK, with weekly nasopharyngeal swab PCR tests and blood sampling. Healthcare workers were recruited during the week of the UK lockdown, between 23 and 31 March 2020, and followed weekly for up to 16 weeks. Study-level results and caveats: VDJdb matching was skewed toward anti-spike CD8 responses, so virus-specific expansions were likely underestimated and private and CD4 specificities were missed.

Sequences were obtained from whole blood. The V and J genes are TRBV6-1 and TRBJ1-1; the D gene cannot be resolved reliably. This sequence was found in an adult who was a healthcare worker with PCR-confirmed SARS-CoV-2 infection or an uninfected control (not recorded which). This receptor carries the CDR3 CASHDIPPEAFF. The nucleotide sequence reads as follows: TGTGCCAGCCACGACATCCCCCCCGAAGCTTTCTTT.